The 6 T cell receptor beta chains reported below all come from one sample, sequenced in a study of T cells after yellow fever vaccination. TCRdb itself ran the 5' RACE reads through MiXCR, one entry per CDR3 protein. Altogether 550,000 to 750,000 distinct CDR3 sequences are present, roughly 14% being singletons, with the ten largest covering about 14%. The material sequenced was PBMCs, taken on the day of the yellow fever booster vaccination. These receptor sequences come from a man aged 25 to 40 who received the YFV17D yellow fever vaccine.

The chain links TRBV5-1 to TRBJ2-7; 9 positions agree with TRBD2. The germline gives CDR1 SGHRS, CDR2 YFSETQ. The V and J ends lost 7 bases and 6 bases, in that order; junction bases with no gene match: 8. CDR3 size: 13 residues. The CDR3 coding sequence is TGCGCCAGCCGGCATAGCGGGAGACCCGAGCAGTACTTC. The encoded protein is CASRHSGRPEQYF.

This clonotype was seen a handful of times. The chain links TRBV30 to TRBJ2-1; the D gene is possibly TRBD2 (6 bases). Germline V gene sequence: CDR1 GTSNPN, CDR2 SVGIG (reference sequence). V shed 2 bases and J shed 0 bases, with 14 bases lying between them. The CDR3 contains 16 residues. The CDR3 loop is CAWSRGLSYSYNEQFF. CDR3 nucleotide sequence: TGTGCCTGGAGTAGAGGACTATCCTACTCCTACAATGAGCAGTTCTTC.

There are a few counts of this clonotype. This rearrangement joins TRBV12-3 or TRBV12-4 to TRBJ2-2, with D tentatively TRBD2 (5 bases). Trimming stripped 5 bases from V and 4 bases from J, with 11 bases between. The length of the CDR3 is 14 residues. Here the CDR3 reads CASSPITSTGELFF. CDR3 nucleotides: TGTGCCAGCAGTCCGATAACTAGCACCGGGGAGCTGTTTTTT.

This clonotype has more than one count but fewer than ten. The chain's CDR3 is CSAILLGTSGNNEQFF. As DNA, the CDR3 is TGCAGTGCTATTCTGTTAGGGACTAGCGGCAACAATGAGCAGTTCTTC. The chain uses TRBV20-1 and TRBJ2-1; 11 bases align to TRBD2. This CDR3 has 16 residues. The V gene end was trimmed by 4 bases and the J gene end by 5 bases; junction bases not matched to a gene: 10. The germline V gene has CDR1 DFQATT and CDR2 SNEGSKA (reference sequence).

The chain recombines TRBV5-1 with TRBJ2-3, with 8 bases lining up with TRBD2. From germline, CDR1 is SGHRS and CDR2 YFSETQ. Trimming removed 6 bases from V and 2 bases from J; junction bases left unmatched: 14. The CDR3 contains 17 residues. The CDR3: CASKREYRVQSTDTQYF. CDR3 DNA sequence: TGCGCCAGCAAGCGGGAGTATAGAGTACAGTCCACAGATACGCAGTATTTT.

This clonotype was seen ten or more times. The chain carries TRBV29-1 and TRBJ2-5; D remains unclear. V was trimmed by 5 bases and J by 5 bases, leaving 6 bases between them. This CDR3 has 10 amino acids. The germline CDR1 and CDR2 sequences are SQVTM and ANQGSEA. The DNA of the CDR3 is TGCAGCGTTTATCTGGAGACCCAGTACTTC. It yields the protein CSVYLETQYF.